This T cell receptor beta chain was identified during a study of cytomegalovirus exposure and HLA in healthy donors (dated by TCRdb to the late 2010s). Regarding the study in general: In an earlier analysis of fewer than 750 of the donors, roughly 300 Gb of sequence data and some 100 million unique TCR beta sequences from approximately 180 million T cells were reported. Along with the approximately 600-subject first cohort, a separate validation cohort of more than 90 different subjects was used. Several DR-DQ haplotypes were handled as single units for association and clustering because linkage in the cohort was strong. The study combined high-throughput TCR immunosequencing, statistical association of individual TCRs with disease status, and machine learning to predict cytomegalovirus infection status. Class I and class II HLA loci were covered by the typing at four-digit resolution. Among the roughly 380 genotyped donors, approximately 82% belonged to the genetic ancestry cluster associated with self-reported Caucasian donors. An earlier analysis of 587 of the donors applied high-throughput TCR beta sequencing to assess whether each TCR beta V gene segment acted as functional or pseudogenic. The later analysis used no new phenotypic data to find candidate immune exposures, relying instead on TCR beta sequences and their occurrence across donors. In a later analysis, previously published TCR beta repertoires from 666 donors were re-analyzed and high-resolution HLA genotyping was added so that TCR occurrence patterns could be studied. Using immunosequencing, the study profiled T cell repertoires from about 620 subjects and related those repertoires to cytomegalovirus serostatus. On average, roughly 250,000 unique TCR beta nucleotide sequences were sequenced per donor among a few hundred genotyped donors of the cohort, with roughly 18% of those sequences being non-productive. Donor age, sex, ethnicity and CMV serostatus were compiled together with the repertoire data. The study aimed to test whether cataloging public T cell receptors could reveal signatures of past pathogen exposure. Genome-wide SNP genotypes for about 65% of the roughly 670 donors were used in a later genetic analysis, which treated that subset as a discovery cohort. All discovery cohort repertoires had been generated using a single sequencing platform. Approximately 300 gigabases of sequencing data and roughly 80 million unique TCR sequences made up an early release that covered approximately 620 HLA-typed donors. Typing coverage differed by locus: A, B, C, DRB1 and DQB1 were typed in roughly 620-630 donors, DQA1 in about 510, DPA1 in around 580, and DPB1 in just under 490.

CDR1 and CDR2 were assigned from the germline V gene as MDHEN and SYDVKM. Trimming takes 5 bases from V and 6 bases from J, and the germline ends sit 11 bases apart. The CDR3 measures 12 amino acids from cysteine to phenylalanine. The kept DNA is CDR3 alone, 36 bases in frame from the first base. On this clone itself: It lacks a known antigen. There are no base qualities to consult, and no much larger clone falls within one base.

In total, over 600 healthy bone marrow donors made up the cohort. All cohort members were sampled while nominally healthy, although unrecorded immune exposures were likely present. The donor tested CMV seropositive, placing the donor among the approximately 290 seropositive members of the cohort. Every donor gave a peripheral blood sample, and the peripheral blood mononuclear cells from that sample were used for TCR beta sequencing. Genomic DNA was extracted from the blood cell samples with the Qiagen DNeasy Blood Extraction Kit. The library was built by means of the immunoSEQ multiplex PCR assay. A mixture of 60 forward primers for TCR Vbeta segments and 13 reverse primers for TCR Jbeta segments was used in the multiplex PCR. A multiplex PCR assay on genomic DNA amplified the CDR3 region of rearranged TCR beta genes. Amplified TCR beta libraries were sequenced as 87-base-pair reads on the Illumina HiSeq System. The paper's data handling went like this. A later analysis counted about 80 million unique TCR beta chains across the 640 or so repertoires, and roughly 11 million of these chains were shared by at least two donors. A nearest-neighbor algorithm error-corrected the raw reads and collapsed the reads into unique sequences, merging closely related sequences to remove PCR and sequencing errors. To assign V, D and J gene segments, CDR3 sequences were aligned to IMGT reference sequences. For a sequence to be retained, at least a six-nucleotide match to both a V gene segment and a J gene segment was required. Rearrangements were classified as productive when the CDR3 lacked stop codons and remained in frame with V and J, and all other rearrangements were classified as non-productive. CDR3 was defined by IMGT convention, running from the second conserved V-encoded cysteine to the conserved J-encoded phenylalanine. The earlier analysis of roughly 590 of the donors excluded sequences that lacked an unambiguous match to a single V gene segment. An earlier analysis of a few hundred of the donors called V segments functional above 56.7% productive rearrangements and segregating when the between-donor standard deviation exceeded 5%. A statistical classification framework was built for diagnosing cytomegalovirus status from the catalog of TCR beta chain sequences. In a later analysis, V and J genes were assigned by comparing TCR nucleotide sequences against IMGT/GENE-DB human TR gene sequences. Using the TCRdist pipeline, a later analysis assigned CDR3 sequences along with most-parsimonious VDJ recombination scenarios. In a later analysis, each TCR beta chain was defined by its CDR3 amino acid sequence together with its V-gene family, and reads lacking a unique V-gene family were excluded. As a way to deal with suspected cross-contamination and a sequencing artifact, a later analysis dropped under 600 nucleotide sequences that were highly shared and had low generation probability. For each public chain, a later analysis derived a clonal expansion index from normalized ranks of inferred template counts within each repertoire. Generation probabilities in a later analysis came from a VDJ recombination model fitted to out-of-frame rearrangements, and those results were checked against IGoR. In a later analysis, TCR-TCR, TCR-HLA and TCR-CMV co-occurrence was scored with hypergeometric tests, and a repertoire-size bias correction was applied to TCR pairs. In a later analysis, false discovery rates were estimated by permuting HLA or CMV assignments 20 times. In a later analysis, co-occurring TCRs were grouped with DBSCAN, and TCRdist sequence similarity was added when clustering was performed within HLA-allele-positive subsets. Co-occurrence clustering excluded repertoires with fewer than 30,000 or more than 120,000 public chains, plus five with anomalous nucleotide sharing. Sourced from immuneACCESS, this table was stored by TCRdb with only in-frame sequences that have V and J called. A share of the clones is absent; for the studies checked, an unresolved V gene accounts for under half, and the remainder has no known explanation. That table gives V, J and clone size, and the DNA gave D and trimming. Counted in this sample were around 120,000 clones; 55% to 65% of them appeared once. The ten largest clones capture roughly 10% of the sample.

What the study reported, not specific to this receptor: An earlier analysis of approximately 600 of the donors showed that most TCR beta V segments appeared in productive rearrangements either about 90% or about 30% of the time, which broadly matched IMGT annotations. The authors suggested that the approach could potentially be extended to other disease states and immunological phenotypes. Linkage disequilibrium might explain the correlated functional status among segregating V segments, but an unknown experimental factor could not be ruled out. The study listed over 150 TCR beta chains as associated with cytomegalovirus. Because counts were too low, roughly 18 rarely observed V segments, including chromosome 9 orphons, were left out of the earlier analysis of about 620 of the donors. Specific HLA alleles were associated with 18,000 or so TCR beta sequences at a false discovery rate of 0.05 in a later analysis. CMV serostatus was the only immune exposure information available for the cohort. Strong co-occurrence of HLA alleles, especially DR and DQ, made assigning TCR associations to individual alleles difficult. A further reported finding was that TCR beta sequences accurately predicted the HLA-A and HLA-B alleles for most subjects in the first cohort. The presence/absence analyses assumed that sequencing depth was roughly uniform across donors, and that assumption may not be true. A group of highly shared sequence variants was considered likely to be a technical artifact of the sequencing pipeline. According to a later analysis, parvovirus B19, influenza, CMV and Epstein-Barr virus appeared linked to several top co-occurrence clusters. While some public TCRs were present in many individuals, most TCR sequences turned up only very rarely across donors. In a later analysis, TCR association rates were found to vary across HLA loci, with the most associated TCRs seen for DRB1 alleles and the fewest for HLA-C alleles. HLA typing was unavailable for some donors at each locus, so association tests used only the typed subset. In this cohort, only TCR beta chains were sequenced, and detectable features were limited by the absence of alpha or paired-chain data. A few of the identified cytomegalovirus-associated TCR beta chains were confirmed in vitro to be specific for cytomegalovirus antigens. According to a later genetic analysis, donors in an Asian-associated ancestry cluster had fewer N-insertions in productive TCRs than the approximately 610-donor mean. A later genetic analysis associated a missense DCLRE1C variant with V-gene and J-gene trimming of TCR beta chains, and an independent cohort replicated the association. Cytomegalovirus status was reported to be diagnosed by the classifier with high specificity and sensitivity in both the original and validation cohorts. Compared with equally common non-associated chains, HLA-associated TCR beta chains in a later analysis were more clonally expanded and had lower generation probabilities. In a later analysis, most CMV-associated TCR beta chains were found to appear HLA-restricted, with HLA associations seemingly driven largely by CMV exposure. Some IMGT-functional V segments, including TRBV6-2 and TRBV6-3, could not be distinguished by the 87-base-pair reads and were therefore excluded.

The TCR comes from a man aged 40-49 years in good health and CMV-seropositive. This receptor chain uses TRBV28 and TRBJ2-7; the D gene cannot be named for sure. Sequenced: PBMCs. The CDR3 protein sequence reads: CASSLLKREQYF. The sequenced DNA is TGTGCCAGCAGTCTACTTAAGCGCGAGCAGTACTTC.